Sequencing of this TCR beta chain was carried out in a study of blood T cell repertoires in COVID-19. The data were produced by immunoSEQ multiplex PCR, yet TCRdb's version contains in-frame clones alone and is incomplete. Among roughly 200,000 clones, about 85% were seen once, and the ten largest hold roughly 25%. Participants' reported clinical history set cohort assignment. Sequencing used PBMCs or T cells enriched from blood (not recorded which). This TCR was recovered from a woman aged 40 to 50 in a cohort exposed to, infected with or recovered from COVID-19 (not recorded which).

The CDR3 protein is CASSITHRSGGVWRDEQFF. The CDR3 bases are TGTGCCAGTAGTATCACCCACCGCTCAGGGGGCGTTTGGCGGGATGAGCAGTTCTTC. V gene TRBV19 combines with J gene TRBJ2-1; 8 bases align to TRBD1. This CDR3 region has 19 residues. Germline CDR1 reads LNHDA; CDR2 reads SQIVND (reference sequence). J lost 8 bases, V lost 3 bases, and 21 bases had no gene match.